A selection of T cell receptor beta chains follows, all from one sample in a study of T cells in localized non-small cell lung cancer. Data came from immunoSEQ multiplex PCR; TCRdb stores just in-frame clones and leaves some out. This table holds 20,000 to 25,000 clones, about 88% found once. The starting material was peripheral blood, obtained before any cancer treatment. The source of these receptors is a male donor at least 60 years old with stage I lung adenocarcinoma. CDR3s include the opening cysteine and the closing phenylalanine or tryptophan. D genes are given only for firm matches. Clone sizes are given selectively: once, few, many, or a class where the clone is expanded.

.	TRBV6-5	TRBJ1-6	TRBD1	CASSKGTANNSPLHF	TGTGCCAGCAGTAAAGGGACAGCAAATAATTCACCCCTCCACTTT
.	TRBV19	TRBJ1-4	.	CASTIRGNEKLFF	TGTGCCAGTACCATCCGGGGGAATGAAAAACTGTTTTTT
.	TRBV28	TRBJ1-1	.	CASKGQVTEAFF	TGTGCCAGCAAGGGGCAGGTGACTGAAGCTTTCTTT
.	TRBV7-8	TRBJ2-1	.	CASSLVGNEQFF	TGTGCCAGCAGCTTAGTAGGGAATGAGCAGTTCTTC
.	TRBV5-1	TRBJ2-7	TRBD1	CASSLTPLGQGYEQYF	TGCGCCAGCAGCTTAACCCCCCTGGGACAGGGCTACGAGCAGTACTTC
.	TRBV7-2	TRBJ2-2	TRBD2	CASSIPSGGLVGELFF	TGTGCCAGCAGCATTCCTAGCGGGGGGCTCGTCGGGGAGCTGTTTTTT
.	TRBV5-1	TRBJ2-5	TRBD1	CASSRTGGGETQYF	TGCGCCAGCAGCAGGACAGGGGGCGGTGAGACCCAGTACTTC
.	TRBV9	TRBJ2-3	.	CASSVGTDTQYF	TGTGCCAGCAGCGTCGGAACAGATACGCAGTATTTT
.	TRBV7-9	TRBJ1-1	.	CASSLVTVNTEAFF	TGTGCCAGCAGCTTAGTGACAGTTAACACTGAAGCTTTCTTT
.	TRBV28	TRBJ2-4	.	CASSLLGPSGKNIQYF	TGTGCCAGCAGTTTATTGGGACCATCGGGAAAAAACATTCAGTACTTC
.	TRBV28	TRBJ2-5	.	CASSLNGVTQYF	TGTGCCAGCAGCCTTAATGGGGTGACCCAGTACTTC
few	TRBV15	TRBJ1-2	.	CATSRDGSYGYTF	TGTGCCACCAGCAGAGACGGGAGCTATGGCTACACCTTC
.	TRBV4-3	TRBJ2-6	TRBD1	CASSPQGTGGRLGNVLTF	TGCGCCAGCAGCCCGCAGGGGACAGGGGGCCGATTAGGCAACGTCCTGACTTTC
.	TRBV19	TRBJ2-7	TRBD1	CASSLTGGLLEQYF	TGTGCCAGTAGTCTGACAGGGGGACTTCTCGAACAGTACTTC
.	TRBV7-9	TRBJ2-1	.	CASGIYNEQFF	TGTGCCAGCGGGATTTACAATGAGCAGTTCTTC
.	TRBV7-9	TRBJ2-7	.	CASSLTTISYEQYF	TGTGCCAGCAGCTTAACGACGATCTCCTACGAGCAGTACTTC
.	TRBV10-3	TRBJ1-5	.	CAISQQGEGQPQHF	TGTGCCATCAGTCAGCAGGGTGAGGGTCAGCCCCAGCATTTT
.	TRBV7-2	TRBJ1-3	TRBD1	CASSIGTGPSSGNTIYF	TGTGCCAGCAGCATAGGGACAGGCCCGAGCTCTGGAAACACCATATATTTT
.	TRBV28	TRBJ2-7	TRBD1	CASSLPTGGSFYEQYF	TGTGCCAGCAGTTTACCTACAGGGGGATCTTTCTACGAGCAGTACTTC
.	TRBV9	TRBJ2-3	.	CASSVRAGTDTQYF	TGTGCCAGCAGCGTAAGAGCGGGCACAGATACGCAGTATTTT
.	TRBV7-2	TRBJ2-3	.	CASSRDRAPRTDTQYF	TGTGCCAGCAGCCGCGACAGAGCTCCAAGGACAGATACGCAGTATTTT
.	TRBV5-1	TRBJ1-1	TRBD1	CASSRGTGEGTEAFF	TGCGCCAGCAGCCGAGGGACAGGGGAGGGCACTGAAGCTTTCTTT
.	TRBV9	TRBJ2-2	.	CASSTDRFSTGELFF	TGTGCCAGCAGCACAGACAGGTTTTCCACCGGGGAGCTGTTTTTT
.	TRBV21-1	TRBJ2-1	.	CASSHRDRYNEQFF	TGTGCCAGCAGCCACCGGGACAGATACAATGAGCAGTTCTTC
.	TRBV15	TRBJ2-4	.	CATSPPGQGKNIQYF	TGTGCCACCAGCCCCCCGGGACAAGGAAAAAACATTCAGTACTTC
.	TRBV10-3	TRBJ1-1	.	CAISERPPDTEAFF	TGTGCCATCAGTGAGAGGCCTCCGGACACTGAAGCTTTCTTT
few	TRBV7-2	TRBJ1-6	.	CASREDSSPLHF	TGTGCCAGCAGAGAGGACAGTTCACCCCTCCACTTT
.	TRBV7-8	TRBJ2-1	TRBD2	CASSLNPGLAGGYEQFF	TGTGCCAGCAGCTTAAACCCGGGACTAGCGGGAGGGTATGAGCAGTTCTTC
.	TRBV4-1	TRBJ1-2	TRBD1	CASGQEGTGGSRGYTF	TGCGCCAGCGGCCAAGAAGGGACAGGGGGCTCTCGGGGCTACACCTTC
once	TRBV5-6	TRBJ1-1	TRBD1	CASTPTGGTEAFF	TGTGCCAGCACCCCGACAGGGGGCACTGAAGCTTTCTTT
.	TRBV19	TRBJ2-3	TRBD2	CASSHLTAGLAGVVDTQYF	TGTGCCAGTAGTCATCTCACCGCGGGACTAGCGGGAGTCGTAGATACGCAGTATTTT
few	TRBV7-3	TRBJ2-7	.	CASSSEAGAVYEQYF	TGTGCCAGCAGCTCCGAGGCGGGGGCCGTTTACGAGCAGTACTTC
.	TRBV29-1	TRBJ2-7	.	CSVEDRVGGPYEQYF	TGCAGCGTTGAAGATCGGGTTGGCGGGCCCTACGAGCAGTACTTC
.	TRBV6-5	TRBJ1-2	.	CASSYSSGRDYGYTF	TGTGCCAGCAGTTACTCGTCAGGGAGAGACTATGGCTACACCTTC
once	TRBV15	TRBJ1-2	.	CATTKGGGADYGYTF	TGTGCCACCACAAAAGGGGGGGGCGCGGACTATGGCTACACCTTC
.	TRBV15	TRBJ1-1	.	CATSRSLTEPEAFF	TGTGCCACCAGCAGATCCCTGACAGAACCTGAAGCTTTCTTT
.	TRBV30	TRBJ1-1	.	CAWSGYDPGVTAFF	TGTGCCTGGAGTGGTTATGATCCTGGGGTAACAGCTTTCTTT
.	TRBV19	TRBJ2-7	TRBD2	CASSIVPGGPYEQYF	TGTGCCAGTAGTATAGTCCCGGGGGGTCCCTACGAGCAGTACTTC
.	TRBV12-2	TRBJ1-2	.	CASRLFYGYTF	TGTGCAAGTCGCTTATTCTATGGCTACACCTTC
.	TRBV4-3	TRBJ1-1	.	CASSQDLRDGEAFF	TGCGCCAGCAGCCAAGATTTAAGGGATGGTGAAGCTTTCTTT
.	TRBV7-9	TRBJ2-5	.	CASSRGVGGETQYF	TGTGCCAGCAGCCGAGGGGTAGGGGGAGAGACCCAGTACTTC
.	TRBV11-2	TRBJ1-1	TRBD1	CASSPDRGTEAFF	TGTGCCAGCAGCCCGGACAGGGGCACTGAAGCTTTCTTT
.	TRBV5-6	TRBJ2-5	.	CASSWDGGRSLGETQYF	TGTGCCAGCAGCTGGGACGGGGGACGGTCCCTTGGGGAGACCCAGTACTTC
.	TRBV7-8	TRBJ1-4	.	CASSLRGGKNEKLFF	TGTGCCAGCAGCCTTCGGGGCGGGAAGAATGAAAAACTGTTTTTT
.	TRBV9	TRBJ1-3	.	CASSVGQQGFGNTIYF	TGTGCCAGCAGCGTAGGTCAACAGGGATTTGGAAACACCATATATTTT
.	TRBV5-4	TRBJ1-4	.	CASSPDSINEKLFF	TGTGCCAGCAGCCCCGACAGCATTAATGAAAAACTGTTTTTT